This T cell receptor beta chain is drawn from a study of blood T cell repertoires in COVID-19. Study details: Acute and convalescent COVID-19 samples came from the United States, Italy and Spain. PBMCs, B-cell-depleted T cells, or T cells were the source of the cDNA or gDNA that made up the material.

Concerning this clone: One end of the junction fails to match germline, which may point to a read error.

CDR1 MNHEY and CDR2 SVGEGT come from the germline V gene. This CDR3 spans 15 amino acids. Authors' methods: Amplification of reference gene primers was used by the study to estimate nucleated cell counts. The protocol was immunoSEQ multiplex PCR, while the TCRdb copy is restricted to in-frame clones and leaves out a portion. For V, J and clone size, that table is used; D and trimming come from the DNA. The sample lists about 110,000 clones; around four fifths were seen once. The receptor was isolated from a woman in her sixties with acute or convalescent COVID-19. The specimen was peripheral blood. The chain is built from TRBV6-2 or TRBV6-3 and TRBJ2-4, with TRBD2 matching 8 bases. The CDR3 DNA is TGTGCCAGCAGCCCTAGAGGACTAGCCCAAAACATTCAGTACTTC. It codes for CASSPRGLAQNIQYF.